The source of this T cell receptor (beta chain) is a study of T-cell memory formation after mild COVID-19. TCRdb called the 5' RACE reads again in MiXCR, with one record for every CDR3 protein. The data contain approximately 490,000 distinct CDR3 sequences, roughly 21% of them seen just once; the ten biggest clones take up under 15%. This clonotype was detected a few times. Sequencing was carried out using PBMCs or a T cell subset sorted from them (not recorded which). This clonotype was obtained from an adult woman who had mild COVID-19 (a few samples of this study predate the infection). Cell type and time point are not known.

The CDR3 sequence: CSVEDWGKTGDPYEQYF. DNA of the CDR3: TGCAGCGTTGAAGACTGGGGGAAAACAGGGGACCCCTACGAGCAGTACTTC. The chain links TRBV29-1 to TRBJ2-7; the match to TRBD1 covers 7 bases. CDR1 is SQVTM and CDR2 is ANQGSEA in the germline V gene. This CDR3 is 17 amino acids long. V was clipped by 0 bases and J by 2 bases; unmatched bases: 13.